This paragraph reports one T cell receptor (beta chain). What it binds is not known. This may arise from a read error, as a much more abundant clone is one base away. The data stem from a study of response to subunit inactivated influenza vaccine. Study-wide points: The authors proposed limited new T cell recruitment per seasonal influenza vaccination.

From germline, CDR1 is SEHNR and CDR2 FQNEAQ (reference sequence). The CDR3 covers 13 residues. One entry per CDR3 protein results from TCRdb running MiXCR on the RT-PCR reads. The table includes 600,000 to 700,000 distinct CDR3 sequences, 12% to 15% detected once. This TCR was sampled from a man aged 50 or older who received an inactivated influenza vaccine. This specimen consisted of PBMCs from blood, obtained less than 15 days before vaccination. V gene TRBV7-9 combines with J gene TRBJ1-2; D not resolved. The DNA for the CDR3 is TGTGCCAGCAGCTTACGTGGAGGGAATGGCTACGCCTTC. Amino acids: CASSLRGGNGYAF.